Each of the 2 T cell receptor beta chains below was sequenced from the same sample in a study of blood T cell repertoires in COVID-19. Sequenced by immunoSEQ multiplex PCR; TCRdb stores in-frame clones only, minus some. The sample lists tens of thousands of clones, 88% occurring once. The material sequenced was peripheral blood. The receptors were sampled from a human donor in a cohort sampled during active COVID-19.

The rearrangement links TRBV3-1 (or the pseudogene TRBV3-2) to TRBJ1-1; D unclear. Trimming shortened V by 2 bases and J by 6 bases, and 13 bases separated the two germline ends. The V gene's germline CDR1 is LGHDT and CDR2 YNNKEL (reference sequence). The CDR3 runs to 14 residues. CDR3 protein: CASSQTRGGAEAFF. The CDR3, as DNA: TGTGCCAGCAGCCAAACGCGGGGTGGGGCTGAAGCTTTCTTT.

The genes are TRBV23-1 and TRBJ2-7, with 9 bases aligning to TRBD2. TRBV23-1 is identified as an open reading frame with a role that is uncertain. Trimming cost V 10 bases and J 2 bases; bases outside gene matches: 15. The length of the CDR3 is 16 residues. The CDR3 region has the DNA TGCGCCACCCCCGCGGGGGGGGGACCTGGGGCCTACGAGCAGTACTTC. Its translation is CATPAGGGPGAYEQYF.